This T cell receptor (beta chain) was obtained from a study of cytomegalovirus exposure and HLA in healthy donors. All the people who gave samples were healthy bone marrow donors. Primers included in the PCR were 60 Vbeta and 13 Jbeta primers. TCRdb's table, derived via immunoSEQ multiplex PCR, lists solely in-frame clones and lacks some. The table lists 180,000 or so clones, 70% to 90% of them singletons, with about 9.3% in the top ten. This CDR3 contains 16 residues. This chain uses TRBV21-1 with TRBJ2-2; the table's D gene call, TRBD1, was not cross checked with the DNA. TRBV21-1 corresponds to a pseudogene. The receptor's source is a young man in good health and CMV-seropositive. The specimen sequenced was PBMCs. CDR3 in DNA: TGTGCCAGCAGCCCCAGGGGGCTTCCTAACACCGGGGAGCTGTTTTTT. Translation gives CASSPRGLPNTGELFF.